Following are 6 T cell receptor beta chains from one sample sequenced in a study of shared clonotypes between healthy human individuals. Clones were sequenced by immunoSEQ multiplex PCR, and TCRdb holds only the in-frame ones, with some missing. This repertoire shows around 2.3 million clones, around 95% found once; its top ten account for around 0.13%. Sequenced: naive CD4+ T cells sorted from blood. Subset specified: CD45RA+ positively selected. These receptors originate from a man aged 18 to 29 in good health.

The chain employs TRBV7-6 and TRBJ2-5; the D gene is possibly TRBD1 (6 bases). The V gene lost 6 bases and the J gene lost 7 bases, with 18 bases spanning the gap. Germline values: CDR1 SGHVS, CDR2 FNYEAQ. This CDR3 contains 14 residues. The CDR3 DNA is TGTGCCAGCAGTCCCACAGGGCCCACGGGGACCCAGTACTTC. It codes for CASSPTGPTGTQYF.

In its sample, this clone was seen once. The chain couples TRBV10-3 to TRBJ2-3; 9 nucleotides align to TRBD1. Germline values: CDR1 ENHRY, CDR2 SYGVKD. This CDR3 spans 15 amino acids. V was clipped by 1 base and J by 3 bases; unmatched bases: 2. The CDR3 sequence is CAISEWDRATDTQYF. The CDR3 DNA reads TGTGCCATCAGTGAGTGGGACAGGGCGACAGATACGCAGTATTTT.

The chain couples TRBV19 to TRBJ1-6; TRBD1 matches 8 bases. CDR1 and CDR2 (germline): LNHDA, SQIVND (reference sequence). This CDR3 comprises 16 residues. Germline trimming cut 5 bases from V and 4 bases from J; bases unmatched to any gene: 7. The CDR3 sequence: CASSLGQGGYNSPLHF. For the CDR3, the DNA is TGTGCCAGTAGTCTCGGACAGGGTGGGTATAATTCACCCCTCCACTTT.

CDR3 protein: CASSQWGQNNSPLHF. DNA for the CDR3: TGCGCCAGCAGCCAATGGGGACAGAATAATTCACCCCTCCACTTT. J is TRBJ1-6 and V is TRBV4-3, with 7 bases identical to TRBD1. The trim removed 2 bases at V and 5 bases at J, leaving 3 bases unmatched. Germline V gene lookup returns CDR1 LGHNA and CDR2 YSLEER. This CDR3 spans 15 amino acids.

About this clone: The same CDR3 also results from other DNA sequences found in this sample. The rearrangement joins TRBV11-2 to TRBJ2-7, with TRBD1 matching 8 bases. The CDR3 is 14 amino acids. The J segment lost 3 bases and the V segment lost 3 bases, leaving 4 bases of the junction unmatched. Germline V gene lookup returns CDR1 SGHAT and CDR2 FQNNGV. The CDR3 nucleotides read TGTGCCAGCAGCTTCGGGACAGGTTACTACGAGCAGTACTTC. Protein: CASSFGTGYYEQYF.

The V call is TRBV2, the J call TRBJ2-7; the D is unclear. The CDR3 is made up of 13 amino acids. V gave up 11 bases and J gave up 2 bases, with 16 bases separating them. Germline loops: CDR1 SNHLY, CDR2 FYNNEI. The CDR3 loop reads CAGRTDGTYEQYF. The DNA of the CDR3 is TGTGCCGGTCGAACGGACGGCACCTACGAGCAGTACTTC.